One and the same sample provided the 29 T cell receptor beta chains below, sequenced in a study of blood T cell repertoires in COVID-19. Clones were read by immunoSEQ multiplex PCR, and TCRdb kept only the in-frame ones, dropping some. The sample has about 140,000 clones, just under 80% seen once. Sequencing was carried out using peripheral blood. All receptors derive from a woman between 55 and 75 years old with acute or convalescent COVID-19.

This clone was seen once. The genes are TRBV15 and TRBJ1-5, with 7 positions matching TRBD1. The CDR3 runs 16 residues. V trimming: 0 bases; J trimming: 2 bases; junction bases outside the gene matches: 4. In germline, CDR1 is LNHNV, CDR2 YYDKDF (reference sequence). CDR3 sequence: CATSRDRQGGNQPQHF. CDR3 bases: TGTGCCACCAGCAGAGATCGACAGGGCGGCAATCAGCCCCAGCATTTT.

The rearrangement links TRBV12-3 or TRBV12-4 to TRBJ2-1, with D uncertain. This CDR3 contains 12 residues. The V gene lost 1 base and the J gene lost 7 bases, with 5 bases spanning the gap. CDR3 DNA sequence: TGTGCCAGCAGTTTAGACAAAAATGAGCAGTTCTTC. It yields the protein CASSLDKNEQFF.

Only a few counts were recorded for this clone. J is TRBJ1-2 and V is TRBV5-1; TRBD1 aligns across 8 bases. V lost 5 bases and J lost 5; bases outside the gene matches: 2. The CDR3 is 12 amino acids. In germline, CDR1 is SGHRS, CDR2 YFSETQ. This chain's CDR3 is CASRTGVYGYTF. Written as DNA, the CDR3 is TGCGCCAGCAGGACAGGGGTATATGGCTACACCTTC.

In its sample, this clone was seen many times. The V call is TRBV21-1, the J call TRBJ2-1; the D call TRBD2 from the table was never checked on the DNA. TRBV21-1 is noted as a pseudogene. The CDR3 is made up of 13 amino acids. In DNA form, the CDR3 reads TGTGCCAGCAGCTTCCTGGAGGCCGCGGGACGGTTCTTC. As protein: CASSFLEAAGRFF.

Note on this clone: Other nucleotide sequences from this sample produce the same CDR3. The chain couples TRBV28 to TRBJ2-7; 7 bases are a match to TRBD1. Germline lookup yields CDR1 MDHEN and CDR2 SYDVKM. The CDR3 covers 13 residues. Trimming removed 2 bases from V and 4 bases from J; junction bases left unmatched: 2. CDR3 DNA: TGTGCCAGCAGTTTAGGGACAGCGTACGAGCAGTACTTC. Translation gives CASSLGTAYEQYF. Full variable domain (outside the CDR3, taken from reference TRBV28 and TRBJ2-7): DVKVTQSSRYLVKRTGEKVFLECVQDMDHENMFWYRQDPGLGLRLIYFSYDVKMKEKGDIPEGYSVSREKKERFSLILESASTNQTSMYLCASSLGTAYEQYFGPGTRLTVT.

The CDR3 protein is CAISRLAGTYEQYF. CDR3 coding DNA: TGTGCCATCAGTCGACTAGCGGGGACCTACGAGCAGTACTTC. V is TRBV10-3 and J is TRBJ2-7, with 11 bases matching TRBD2. The V segment lost 5 bases and the J segment 2 bases; nucleotides outside the gene matches: 2. The length of the CDR3 is 14 residues. Germline CDR1 and CDR2: ENHRY and SYGVKD.

This clone was picked up a small number of times. This chain uses TRBV4-1 with TRBJ2-6, with D tentatively TRBD1 (6 bases). Trimming left V 1 base short and J 1 base short, with 8 bases between. Germline V gives CDR1 MGHRA, CDR2 YSYEKL. The CDR3 is made up of 16 amino acids. DNA of the CDR3: TGCGCCAGCAGCCAAGTAACAGGGTCTGGGGCCAACGTCCTGACTTTC. Encoded protein: CASSQVTGSGANVLTF.

The chain couples TRBV20-1 to TRBJ2-5, with TRBD1 matching 7 bases. CDR1 is DFQATT and CDR2 is SNEGSKA in the germline V gene (reference sequence). This CDR3 spans 14 amino acids. Unmatched junction bases numbered 5, after V lost 3 bases and J lost 1 base. The CDR3 DNA sequence: TGCAGTGCTAGTAAAGGGGGCTTCCAAGAGACCCAGTACTTC. Protein sequence: CSASKGGFQETQYF.

The chain joins TRBV6-5 to TRBJ1-1; 7 bases fit TRBD1. Trimming at V came to 4 bases and at J to 5 bases, leaving 13 bases not matched to a gene. The CDR3 runs to 16 residues. CDR1 and CDR2 from the germline V gene are MNHEY and SVGAGI. CDR3 loop: CASSSDRAGLDTEAFF. Here the CDR3 DNA reads TGTGCCAGCAGTTCCGACAGGGCAGGGTTGGATACTGAAGCTTTCTTT.

The V gene is TRBV6-5, the J gene TRBJ1-3; D is ambiguous. CDR1 and CDR2 from the germline V gene are MNHEY and SVGAGI. V shed 8 bases and J shed 0 bases, with 11 bases lying between them. CDR3 size: 14 residues. The CDR3, as DNA: TGTGCCAGCGGCTCAGCGGTCTCTGGAAACACCATATATTTT. Protein sequence: CASGSAVSGNTIYF.

The genes are TRBV27 and TRBJ2-7, with 11 bases aligning to TRBD2. The length of the CDR3 is 14 residues. The J segment lost 6 bases and the V segment lost 5 bases, leaving 6 bases of the junction unmatched. The V gene's germline CDR1 is MNHEY and CDR2 SMNVEV (reference sequence). CDR3 amino acids: CASSVTSGSAEQYF. CDR3 DNA sequence: TGTGCCAGCAGTGTTACTAGCGGGAGTGCCGAGCAGTACTTC.

This sequence joins TRBV29-1 and TRBJ2-4, with D perhaps matching TRBD2 (5 bases). V gave up 7 bases and J gave up 1 base, with 14 bases separating them. Germline lookup yields CDR1 SQVTM and CDR2 ANQGSEA. This CDR3 is 14 amino acids long. This chain's CDR3 is CSASRGLAKNIQYF. The CDR3, as DNA: TGCAGCGCAAGTCGGGGATTGGCCAAAAACATTCAGTACTTC.

CDR3 nucleotides: TGCAGTGCTAGTCCCCGACTAGCGGGAGTTGGTTACGAGCAGTACTTC. Its translation is CSASPRLAGVGYEQYF. The genes are TRBV20-1 and TRBJ2-7, with 12 nucleotides matching TRBD2. The CDR3 has 16 residues. Trimming cost V 3 bases and J 4 bases; bases outside gene matches: 10. The germline CDR1 and CDR2 sequences are DFQATT and SNEGSKA (reference sequence).

This clone was counted a few times. V usage is TRBV6-5 and J usage is TRBJ1-2; a weak D match, TRBD1 (5 bases). The germline V and J ends were trimmed by 7 bases and 7 bases, with 16 bases remaining between them. The length of the CDR3 is 13 residues. Germline-derived CDR1 and CDR2 are MNHEY and SVGAGI. In DNA, the CDR3 is TGTGCCAGCAAGGTTCGGGGGGACCGTGGCTACACCTTC. Protein sequence: CASKVRGDRGYTF.

The chain recombines TRBV28 with TRBJ2-7; 8 nucleotides agree with TRBD1. Germline V lookup: CDR1 MDHEN, CDR2 SYDVKM. The CDR3 loop spans 13 amino acids. V gave up 9 bases and J gave up 0 bases; unmatched junction bases: 4. The CDR3 here is CASRQGSSYEQYF. Written as DNA, the CDR3 is TGTGCCAGTCGACAGGGGTCCTCCTACGAGCAGTACTTC. The variable domain in full, completed from reference TRBV28 and TRBJ2-7, reads DVKVTQSSRYLVKRTGEKVFLECVQDMDHENMFWYRQDPGLGLRLIYFSYDVKMKEKGDIPEGYSVSREKKERFSLILESASTNQTSMYLCASRQGSSYEQYFGPGTRLTVT.

CDR3 sequence: CASRSTFGLAGGPNTGELFF. In DNA form, the CDR3 reads TGTGCCAGCCGATCAACCTTCGGACTAGCGGGAGGACCGAACACCGGGGAGCTGTTTTTT. This chain uses TRBV27 with TRBJ2-2, with 14 positions matching TRBD2. Germline CDR1 reads MNHEY; CDR2 reads SMNVEV (reference sequence). The ends lost 8 bases at V and 0 bases at J; junction bases unmatched: 14. This CDR3 contains 20 residues.

The J gene is TRBJ2-1, the V gene TRBV27; 10 nucleotides agree with TRBD2. This CDR3 region has 15 residues. Trimming took 1 base from V and 8 from J; bases not matched to a gene: 5. The germline gives CDR1 MNHEY, CDR2 SMNVEV (reference sequence). The CDR3 is CASSLWLAGVDEQFF. CDR3 sequence (DNA): TGTGCCAGCAGTTTATGGCTAGCGGGAGTGGATGAGCAGTTCTTC.

Comments on this clone: The junction differs from germline at one of its ends, possibly a read error. This chain's CDR3 is CASILQGRNQPQHF. In DNA form, the CDR3 reads TGTGCCAGCATTTTACAGGGCCGCAATCAGCCCCAGCATTTT. The chain links TRBV28 to TRBJ1-5; D may be TRBD1 (6 bases). This CDR3 region has 14 residues. The germline gives CDR1 MDHEN, CDR2 SYDVKM.

This clone was seen only once. This chain links TRBV7-9 with TRBJ2-1; TRBD2 agrees at 8 bases. Losses at the gene ends were 3 bases for V and 8 bases for J; bases not matched to a gene: 6. Per germline, CDR1 SEHNR and CDR2 FQNEAQ (reference sequence). This CDR3 comprises 14 residues. The CDR3 protein is CASSFPGTRHEQFF. The CDR3 DNA reads TGTGCCAGCAGCTTCCCCGGGACTAGGCATGAGCAGTTCTTC.

This chain connects TRBV7-9 to TRBJ1-1, with D possibly being TRBD1 (5 bases). The CDR3 runs to 13 residues. The germline V gene has CDR1 SEHNR and CDR2 FQNEAQ (reference sequence). The V gene lost 5 bases and the J gene lost 10 bases, with 17 bases spanning the gap. This chain's CDR3 is CASSLKAGGRAFF. CDR3 coding DNA: TGTGCCAGCAGCCTCAAAGCGGGGGGGAGAGCTTTCTTT.

A note on this clone: In the same sample, other DNA sequences code for this CDR3. This sequence joins TRBV27 and TRBJ2-7; 7 positions match TRBD2. Germline V lookup: CDR1 MNHEY, CDR2 SMNVEV (reference sequence). V lost 2 bases, J lost 4 bases, and 5 bases stayed unmatched. The CDR3 length is 14 residues. The CDR3 DNA follows: TGTGCCAGCAGTTTAGGGGGGGTACCTTACGAGCAGTACTTC. Translating gives CASSLGGVPYEQYF.

The CDR3 loop is CSVEPWQGAKNIQYF. The CDR3 DNA reads TGCAGCGTTGAACCATGGCAGGGTGCCAAAAACATTCAGTACTTC. This rearrangement joins TRBV29-1 to TRBJ2-4; tentatively, D is TRBD1 (5 bases). The CDR3 length is 15 residues. V was pared by 2 bases and J by 1 base, with 12 bases between. Germline assignment: CDR1 SQVTM and CDR2 ANQGSEA.

This rearrangement joins TRBV4-1 to TRBJ1-1; 9 bases align to TRBD1. CDR1 and CDR2 from the germline V gene are MGHRA and YSYEKL. V dropped 4 bases and J dropped 8; count of bases not matched to a gene: 5. The CDR3 is 13 residues long. The CDR3 DNA is TGCGCCAGCAGCCTCGACAGGGGGTTGGAAGCTTTCTTT. It specifies CASSLDRGLEAFF.

J is TRBJ1-1 and V is TRBV27; D is unresolved. Germline V lookup: CDR1 MNHEY, CDR2 SMNVEV (reference sequence). V shed 1 base and J shed 1 base, with 10 bases lying between them. The CDR3 length is 15 residues. The CDR3 DNA reads TGTGCCAGCAGTTTATACAAGGGAGGGAACACTGAAGCTTTCTTT. Encoded protein: CASSLYKGGNTEAFF.

V gene TRBV18 combines with J gene TRBJ2-5; 13 bases match TRBD2. The V and J ends lost 2 bases and 4 bases, in that order; junction bases with no gene match: 1. Germline CDR1 is KGHSH and CDR2 is LQKENI. This CDR3 has 15 residues. CDR3 in DNA: TGTGCCAGCTCACCAAGGACTAGCGGGAGAGAGACCCAGTACTTC. Amino acid sequence: CASSPRTSGRETQYF.

The chain recombines TRBV19 with TRBJ1-5; D not resolved. The CDR3 extends over 15 amino acids. Germline CDR1 and CDR2: LNHDA and SQIVND (reference sequence). The V end lost 7 bases, the J end lost 1 base, and 14 bases lay between the germline ends. The CDR3 sequence is CASTLGSGSNQPQHF. Here the CDR3 DNA reads TGTGCCAGTACCCTGGGCAGCGGGAGCAATCAGCCCCAGCATTTT.

The J gene is TRBJ2-7, the V gene TRBV18, with 10 positions matching TRBD1. CDR1 and CDR2 (germline): KGHSH, LQKENI. V shed 3 bases, J shed 3 bases, and the junction held 2 bases outside the gene matches. The CDR3 has 14 residues. The CDR3 protein is CASSPGQGRYEQYF. The CDR3, as DNA: TGTGCCAGCTCACCGGGACAGGGGCGCTACGAGCAGTACTTC. Based on the CDR3 plus reference TRBV18 and TRBJ2-7, the full variable domain is NAGVMQNPRHLVRRRGQEARLRCSPMKGHSHVYWYRQLPEEGLKFMVYLQKENIIDESGMPKERFSAEFPKEGPSILRIQQVVRGDSAAYFCASSPGQGRYEQYFGPGTRLTVT.

This chain joins TRBV21-1 and TRBJ2-1; the D call in the table, TRBD2, was not verified against the DNA. TRBV21-1 is a pseudogene locus. The CDR3 is 16 amino acids. The CDR3 coding sequence is TGTGCCAGCAGCAAAGATGGAGGGAGGTCGGACAATGAGCAGTTCTTC. It codes for CASSKDGGRSDNEQFF.

The CDR3 loop is CASSPLAGGVTDTQYF. DNA of the CDR3: TGCGCCAGCAGCCCCCTGGCGGGAGGGGTCACAGATACGCAGTATTTT. The J gene is TRBJ2-3, the V gene TRBV5-1; 9 positions agree with TRBD2. The J segment lost 2 bases and the V segment lost 4 bases, leaving 8 bases of the junction unmatched. The CDR3 runs 16 residues. CDR1 and CDR2 from the germline V gene are SGHRS and YFSETQ.